This T cell receptor beta chain was found in a study of T-cell memory formation after mild COVID-19. Study details: The study found TCR clusters largely donor specific.

Broader study findings: Cross-reactive memory appears to have joined, as suggested by some responding clones showing up in pre-infection memory.

CDR3 length equals 16 residues. Germline CDR1 reads SGHVS; CDR2 reads FNYEAQ. The V end was cut by 5 bases, the J end by 7 bases, with 20 bases between. After 5'RACE with constant-segment primers, TCR alpha and TCR beta cDNA libraries carrying sample barcodes and UMIs were obtained. TCRdb re-analysed the 5' RACE reads in MiXCR, keeping a single row per CDR3 protein. This table has 350,000 to 450,000 distinct CDR3 sequences, 20% appearing once. This clonotype occurred a few times. Its antigen is still unknown. J is TRBJ2-2 and V is TRBV7-6, with D hard to call. Sequenced sample: PBMCs or a T cell subset sorted from them (not recorded which). The TCR originated in an adult woman who had mild COVID-19 (a few samples of this study predate the infection). Cell type and time point are not known. CDR3 DNA: TGTGCCAGCAGCCTGTCTGATGGCTTTACGGGCGGGGAGCTGTTTTTT. This codes for CASSLSDGFTGGELFF. The full variable domain, rest sourced from reference TRBV7-6 and TRBJ2-2, is GAGVSQSPRYKVTKRGQDVALRCDPISGHVSLYWYRQALGQGPEFLTYFNYEAQQDKSGLPNDRFSAERPEGSISTLTIQRTEQRDSAMYRCASSLSDGFTGGELFFGEGSRLTVL.